Shown below are 25 T cell receptor beta chains from a single sample sequenced in a study of blood T cell repertoires in COVID-19. Assay: immunoSEQ multiplex PCR; the TCRdb copy retains only in-frame clones and omits some. The sample has more than 300,000 clones, 90% seen once; the top ten hold around 3.9%. Specimen: PBMCs or T cells enriched from blood (not recorded which). These receptors originate from a woman aged 25-40 years who had been exposed to COVID-19.

Worth noting for this clone: This specimen includes other DNA sequences encoding the same CDR3. For the CDR3, the DNA is TGTGCCAGCAGTTACTCAACAGGGGGCACCTACGAGCAGTACTTC. This translates into CASSYSTGGTYEQYF. The genes are TRBV6-5 and TRBJ2-7; 9 nucleotides agree with TRBD1. From germline, CDR1 is MNHEY and CDR2 SVGAGI. J was trimmed by 2 bases and V by 0 bases; bases with no gene match: 2. The CDR3 consists of 15 residues.

V is TRBV6-5 and J is TRBJ1-2, with 12 bases matching TRBD1. Germline-derived CDR1 and CDR2 are MNHEY and SVGAGI. CDR3 size: 15 residues. V lost 0 bases and J lost 10; bases outside the gene matches: 6. In DNA form, the CDR3 reads TGTGCCAGCAGTTACTCGGCCGGGACAGGGGGCGTCTACACCTTC. Encoded protein: CASSYSAGTGGVYTF.

The chain employs TRBV10-1 and TRBJ1-1; a weak D match, TRBD1 (5 bases). The V end lost 7 bases, the J end lost 3 bases, and 21 bases lay between the germline ends. Germline CDR1 reads WNHNN; CDR2 reads SYGVQD (reference sequence). The CDR3 is 16 residues long. The CDR3 nucleotides are TGCGCCAGCATCTTTCAAAACCCACCAGGGTACACTGAAGCTTTCTTT. It specifies CASIFQNPPGYTEAFF.

The gene calls are TRBV10-3 and TRBJ1-4; D unresolved. V was cut by 3 bases and J by 0 bases, with 14 bases left in between. The CDR3 sequence is 17 residues long. Germline-derived CDR1 and CDR2 are ENHRY and SYGVKD. The CDR3 nucleotides are TGTGCCATCAGTGATGTCGCCTGGGGAGCAACTAATGAAAAACTGTTTTTT. Translating gives CAISDVAWGATNEKLFF.

This chain uses TRBV7-2 with TRBJ1-1; TRBD1 aligns across 8 bases. The CDR3 loop spans 15 amino acids. J lost 4 bases, V lost 1 base, and 5 bases had no gene match. Germline V CDR1 and CDR2: SGHTA, FQGNSA. The CDR3 DNA follows: TGTGCCAGCAGCTTAGTTCCCACAGGGGGCACTGAAGCTTTCTTT. Translated: CASSLVPTGGTEAFF.

This clone was counted between two and nine times. The chain combines TRBV19 with TRBJ1-6; 9 nucleotides agree with TRBD1. Germline CDR1 and CDR2: LNHDA and SQIVND (reference sequence). CDR3 length: 15 residues. The V gene end was trimmed by 6 bases and the J gene end by 8 bases; junction bases not matched to a gene: 8. The CDR3 region has the DNA TGTGCCAGTAGCTACGGGGGGACAGGGTATTCACCCCTCCACTTT. This translates into CASSYGGTGYSPLHF.

This chain joins TRBV18 and TRBJ2-2; D ambiguous. CDR3 length: 16 amino acids. Germline V CDR1 and CDR2: KGHSH, LQKENI. V was shortened by 3 bases and J by 1 base, with 12 bases between the two germline ends. This chain's CDR3 is CASSPFLGLNTGELFF. CDR3 bases: TGTGCCAGCTCACCCTTCCTGGGCCTGAACACCGGGGAGCTGTTTTTT.

The rearrangement joins TRBV5-1 to TRBJ1-2; weak D call: TRBD1 (5 bases). Germline CDR1 and CDR2: SGHRS and YFSETQ. CDR3 length equals 15 residues. V lost 3 bases and J 1 base, leaving 13 bases between the germline ends. For the CDR3, the DNA is TGCGCCAGCAGCTCCGGATTTCAGGGTAACTATGGCTACACCTTC. Translated, it gives CASSSGFQGNYGYTF.

The J gene is TRBJ1-2, the V gene TRBV7-2; a possible D gene is TRBD1 (5 bases). Germline V gene data show CDR1 as SGHTA and CDR2 as FQGNSA. Trimming took off 2 bases at V and 3 bases at J, with 10 bases between the two ends. This CDR3 contains 14 residues. CDR3 amino acids: CASSLPTDYYGYTF. The CDR3 DNA reads as TGTGCCAGCAGCTTACCGACAGATTACTATGGCTACACCTTC. Full variable domain (outside the CDR3, taken from reference TRBV7-2 and TRBJ1-2): GAGVSQSPSNKVTEKGKDVELRCDPISGHTALYWYRQSLGQGLEFLIYFQGNSAPDKSGLPSDRFSAERTGGSVSTLTIQRTQQEDSAVYLCASSLPTDYYGYTFGSGTRLTVV.

This clone has a handful of counts. The V call is TRBV9, the J call TRBJ2-1; D is unclear. This CDR3 has 14 amino acids. V lost 0 bases and J lost 9, with 13 bases in between. Germline CDR1 and CDR2: SGDLS and YYNGEE. The CDR3, as DNA: TGTGCCAGCAGCGTAGGGAGTAGAGGTGTTGAGCAGTTCTTC. Protein sequence: CASSVGSRGVEQFF.

This sequence joins TRBV15 and TRBJ1-4, with unresolved D. Trimming took off 3 bases at V and 6 bases at J, with 11 bases between the two ends. The CDR3 covers 14 residues. Germline CDR1 and CDR2: LNHNV and YYDKDF (reference sequence). This CDR3 is CATSRYRGDEKLFF. The DNA for the CDR3 is TGTGCCACCAGCAGGTACCGGGGAGATGAAAAACTGTTTTTT.

The V and J genes are TRBV4-3 and TRBJ1-2, with 7 bases lining up with TRBD1. Germline CDR1 and CDR2: LGHNA and YSLEER. Losses at the gene ends were 1 base for V and 1 base for J; bases not matched to a gene: 3. CDR3 length: 15 amino acids. The CDR3 reads CASSQGTGNNYGYTF. The DNA of the CDR3 is TGCGCCAGCAGCCAAGGGACAGGCAATAACTATGGCTACACCTTC.

The CDR3 nucleotides read TGCGCCAGCAGCTTGGATCTCGGCGGAAATTCACCCCTCCACTTT. This gives the protein CASSLDLGGNSPLHF. The chain combines TRBV5-1 with TRBJ1-6; D is unresolved. The CDR3 has 15 amino acids. Between the trimmed V and J ends, which lost 0 bases and 7 bases, there was a span of 11 bases. Germline lookup yields CDR1 SGHRS and CDR2 YFSETQ.

This clone was counted between two and nine times. The chain carries TRBV5-1 and TRBJ1-1, with D possibly being TRBD1 (6 bases). V lost 2 bases and J lost 4, with 9 bases in between. The CDR3 totals 13 residues. The V gene's germline CDR1 is SGHRS and CDR2 YFSETQ. CDR3 nucleotide sequence: TGCGCCAGCAGCTTCACAGGGCGCACTGAAGCTTTCTTT. Amino acid sequence: CASSFTGRTEAFF.

The rearrangement joins TRBV27 to TRBJ1-2; D is uncertain. CDR1 and CDR2 (germline): MNHEY, SMNVEV (reference sequence). V lost 5 bases and J lost 6, with 19 bases in between. The CDR3 length is 15 residues. This CDR3 reads CASSPEWAPMDGYTF. The CDR3 nucleotides read TGTGCCAGCAGTCCCGAATGGGCGCCTATGGATGGCTACACCTTC.

This chain uses TRBV6-5 with TRBJ1-3, with 7 bases identical to TRBD1. The CDR3 totals 15 residues. V lost 6 bases to trimming and J lost 8 bases; unmatched junction nucleotides: 13. The germline CDR1 and CDR2 sequences are MNHEY and SVGAGI. Here the CDR3 reads CASSKQGLPFHTIYF. CDR3 in DNA: TGTGCCAGCAGCAAACAGGGGCTCCCCTTCCACACCATATATTTT.

The J gene is TRBJ2-5, the V gene TRBV5-4; TRBD1 matches 8 bases. In germline, CDR1 is SGHNT, CDR2 YYREEE (reference sequence). With 5 bases clipped from V and 5 bases from J, the junction kept 5 bases outside the gene matches. The CDR3 sequence is 13 residues long. In DNA, the CDR3 is TGTGCCAGCAGTAGCAGGGGGCGGGAGACCCAGTACTTC. Residues: CASSSRGRETQYF.

The chain links TRBV5-1 to TRBJ1-5; D perhaps matches TRBD1 (5 bases). Per germline, CDR1 SGHRS and CDR2 YFSETQ. The CDR3 runs to 15 residues. With 5 bases removed from V and 0 bases from J, the gap between germline ends came to 12 bases. DNA for the CDR3: TGCGCCAGCAGAAGACAGCCTGATAGCAATCAGCCCCAGCATTTT. It specifies CASRRQPDSNQPQHF. The full variable domain, completed using reference TRBV5-1 and TRBJ1-5, is KAGVTQTPRYLIKTRGQQVTLSCSPISGHRSVSWYQQTPGQGLQFLFEYFSETQRNKGNFPGRFSGRQFSNSRSEMNVSTLELGDSALYLCASRRQPDSNQPQHFGDGTRLSIL.

The gene calls are TRBV7-9 and TRBJ1-5; D ambiguous. The CDR3 sequence is 18 residues long. From germline, CDR1 is SEHNR and CDR2 FQNEAQ (reference sequence). V was trimmed by 5 bases and J by 8 bases, leaving 28 bases between them. The CDR3 sequence: CASSPIRSSSRSSKPQHF. CDR3 sequence (DNA): TGTGCCAGCAGCCCCATTCGATCCTCTTCCCGCAGTTCGAAGCCCCAGCATTTT.

This clone has a single count. The chain couples TRBV4-3 to TRBJ1-3; 8 nucleotides align to TRBD1. Germline values: CDR1 LGHNA, CDR2 YSLEER. The length of the CDR3 is 17 residues. V shed 2 bases, J shed 6 bases, and the junction held 12 bases outside the gene matches. CDR3 in DNA: TGCGCCAGCAGCCAACACGGCAGGGCAGGGGGCGTAAACACCATATATTTT. It codes for CASSQHGRAGGVNTIYF.

The V gene is TRBV2, the J gene TRBJ2-5, with TRBD1 as a possible D gene (7 bases). This CDR3 spans 13 amino acids. Germline V gene data show CDR1 as SNHLY and CDR2 as FYNNEI. V dropped 8 bases and J dropped 5 bases, with 15 bases sitting between them. CDR3 DNA: TGTGCCAGCGGAGGCAGGGGGGTGGAGACCCAGTACTTC. It translates to CASGGRGVETQYF.

This clone has only one observation. V usage is TRBV19 and J usage is TRBJ1-6; D may be TRBD1 (5 bases). This CDR3 is 14 amino acids long. CDR1 LNHDA and CDR2 SQIVND come from the germline V gene (reference sequence). Between the trimmed V and J ends, which lost 4 bases and 9 bases, there was a span of 13 bases. The chain's CDR3 is CASSTRGTTSPLHF. CDR3 nucleotide sequence: TGTGCCAGTAGTACGCGGGGCACCACTTCACCCCTCCACTTT. Together with reference TRBV19 and TRBJ1-6, the CDR3 gives the full variable domain: DGGITQSPKYLFRKEGQNVTLSCEQNLNHDAMYWYRQDPGQGLRLIYYSQIVNDFQKGDIAEGYSVSREKKESFPLTVTSAQKNPTAFYLCASSTRGTTSPLHFGNGTRLTVT.

The chain combines TRBV7-9 with TRBJ1-1; 9 bases are a match to TRBD1. V shed 5 bases, J shed 6 bases, and the junction held 10 bases outside the gene matches. Per germline, CDR1 SEHNR and CDR2 FQNEAQ (reference sequence). There are 15 residues in the CDR3. CDR3 in DNA: TGTGCCAGCAGCCGGGGGACAGGGATAAATGCTGAAGCTTTCTTT. This codes for CASSRGTGINAEAFF. Full variable domain (outside the CDR3, taken from reference TRBV7-9 and TRBJ1-1): DTGVSQNPRHKITKRGQNVTFRCDPISEHNRLYWYRQTLGQGPEFLTYFQNEAQLEKSRLLSDRFSAERPKGSFSTLEIQRTEQGDSAMYLCASSRGTGINAEAFFGQGTRLTVV.

The chain uses TRBV4-1 and TRBJ1-5; D not certain. CDR1 is MGHRA and CDR2 is YSYEKL in the germline V gene. The germline V and J ends were trimmed by 0 bases and 4 bases, with 7 bases remaining between them. The CDR3 runs to 14 residues. The CDR3 loop is CASSQEAFNQPQHF. CDR3 DNA sequence: TGCGCCAGCAGCCAAGAGGCCTTTAATCAGCCCCAGCATTTT.

This chain uses TRBV6-1 with TRBJ2-7, with D possibly being TRBD1 (6 bases). The CDR3 totals 17 residues. Germline V lookup: CDR1 MNHNS, CDR2 SASEGT. V lost 0 bases and J 0 bases, leaving 15 bases between the germline ends. The CDR3 reads CASSEADLAGVSYEQYF. The CDR3 DNA reads TGTGCCAGCAGTGAAGCGGATTTGGCAGGGGTCTCCTACGAGCAGTACTTC.